This TCR beta chain was sequenced for a study of blood T cell repertoires in COVID-19. Original processing notes: Reference gene primer amplification in the assay estimated nucleated cell counts. Sequencing used immunoSEQ multiplex PCR; TCRdb keeps in-frame clones, though not all of them. The DNA was the basis for D and trimming; V, J and clone size are from that table. The table lists about 53,000 clones, just over 85% of them singletons. This CDR3 region has 15 residues. Trimming cost V 0 bases and J 0 bases, with 8 bases left between them. CDR1 is SGHTA and CDR2 is FQGNSA in the germline V gene. This TCR was recovered from an older man with acute or convalescent COVID-19. Sequencing was carried out using peripheral blood. The chain has TRBV7-2 and TRBJ1-1, with D tentatively TRBD1 (5 bases). Written as DNA, the CDR3 is TGTGCCAGCAGCTTAGCTCGGGGGGTGAACACTGAAGCTTTCTTT. Protein product: CASSLARGVNTEAFF.